One and the same sample provided the 5 T cell receptor beta chains below, sequenced in a study of blood T cell repertoires in COVID-19. The assay was immunoSEQ multiplex PCR, and TCRdb's table has in-frame clones only and misses some. The sample includes over 450,000 clones, about 89% of them seen just once. The sequenced sample consisted of peripheral blood. These receptors all come from a woman between 45 and 65 years old with COVID-19, enrolled during active disease.

The genes are TRBV5-8 and TRBJ1-6, with 7 bases that match TRBD1. V trimming: 4 bases; J trimming: 9 bases; junction bases outside the gene matches: 7. The CDR3 totals 14 residues. In germline, CDR1 is SGHTS, CDR2 YDEGEE. The CDR3, as DNA: TGTGCCAGCAGCAGGGGGCTGGGGCCTTCACCCCTCCACTTT. Amino acid sequence: CASSRGLGPSPLHF.

The V call is TRBV6-5, the J call TRBJ2-7; 10 bases agree with TRBD1. CDR3 length equals 13 residues. CDR1 and CDR2 (germline): MNHEY, SVGAGI. Unmatched junction bases numbered 7, after V lost 11 bases and J lost 3 bases. DNA for the CDR3: TGTGCCTCCGTTAGGGACAGGGGCTACGAGCAGTACTTC. Its translation: CASVRDRGYEQYF.

The rearrangement joins TRBV27 to TRBJ2-3; 8 positions match TRBD2. Germline lookup yields CDR1 MNHEY and CDR2 SMNVEV (reference sequence). CDR3 length: 15 residues. V was clipped by 7 bases and J by 0 bases; unmatched bases: 6. The CDR3 spells CASKVLAGSTDTQYF. The CDR3 DNA reads as TGTGCCAGCAAGGTGCTAGCGGGCAGCACAGATACGCAGTATTTT.

The V gene is TRBV28, the J gene TRBJ2-2; D possibly corresponds to TRBD2 (6 bases). V was pared by 3 bases and J by 4 bases, with 12 bases between. Per the germline V gene, CDR1 is MDHEN and CDR2 is SYDVKM. This CDR3 contains 15 residues. The CDR3 DNA reads TGTGCCAGCAGTTTGGGGGGAATCGGCACCGGGGAGCTGTTTTTT. This gives the protein CASSLGGIGTGELFF.

This chain connects TRBV6-5 to TRBJ2-2; 12 bases are a match to TRBD2. The V segment lost 9 bases and the J segment 4 bases; nucleotides outside the gene matches: 6. The germline V gene has CDR1 MNHEY and CDR2 SVGAGI. The CDR3 covers 15 residues. The CDR3 coding sequence is TGTGCCAGTGAAAGACTAGCGGGGGTCACCGGGGAGCTGTTTTTT. Protein: CASERLAGVTGELFF.